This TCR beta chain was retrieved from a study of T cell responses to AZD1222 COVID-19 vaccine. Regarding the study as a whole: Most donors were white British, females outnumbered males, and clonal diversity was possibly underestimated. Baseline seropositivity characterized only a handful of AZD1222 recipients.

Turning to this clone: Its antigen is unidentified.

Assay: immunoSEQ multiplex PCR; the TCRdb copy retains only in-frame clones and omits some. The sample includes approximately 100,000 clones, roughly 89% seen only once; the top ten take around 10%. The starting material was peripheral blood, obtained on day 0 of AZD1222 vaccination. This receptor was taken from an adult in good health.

CDR3 nucleotide sequence: TGTGCCAGCAGCCCGGGGGCGGGGACTAGCGGGAGACGGGAGCAGTACTTC. The encoded protein is CASSPGAGTSGRREQYF. This chain joins TRBV7-6 and TRBJ2-7; 14 positions agree with TRBD2. Germline CDR1 SGHVS, CDR2 FNYEAQ. The CDR3 covers 17 residues. V lost 5 bases and J lost 7; bases outside the gene matches: 13.